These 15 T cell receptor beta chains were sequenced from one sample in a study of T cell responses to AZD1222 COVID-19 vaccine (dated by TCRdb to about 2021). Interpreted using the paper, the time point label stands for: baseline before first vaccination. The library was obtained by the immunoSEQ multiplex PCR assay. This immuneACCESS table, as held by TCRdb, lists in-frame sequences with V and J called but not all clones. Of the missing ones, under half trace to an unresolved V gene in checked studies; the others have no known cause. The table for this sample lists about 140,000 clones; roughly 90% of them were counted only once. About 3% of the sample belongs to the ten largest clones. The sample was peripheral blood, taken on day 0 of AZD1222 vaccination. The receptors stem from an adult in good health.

This CDR3 is CASSLRQGSFDTQYF. The DNA for the CDR3 is TGTGCCAGCAGCTTAAGGCAGGGGAGCTTCGATACGCAGTATTTT. The chain has TRBV7-2 and TRBJ2-3; perhaps TRBD1 as D (6 bases). Germline CDR1 SGHTA, CDR2 FQGNSA. With 2 bases removed from V and 6 bases from J, the gap between germline ends came to 15 bases. This CDR3 has 15 residues.

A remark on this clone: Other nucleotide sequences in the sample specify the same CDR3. CDR3 loop: CASSEGERYGYTF. The DNA of the CDR3 is TGTGCCAGCAGTGAAGGGGAGCGATATGGCTACACCTTC. This chain joins TRBV2 and TRBJ1-2; no definite D call. Trimming cost V 1 base and J 5 bases, with 8 bases left between them. The V gene's germline CDR1 is SNHLY and CDR2 FYNNEI. This CDR3 is built from 13 residues.

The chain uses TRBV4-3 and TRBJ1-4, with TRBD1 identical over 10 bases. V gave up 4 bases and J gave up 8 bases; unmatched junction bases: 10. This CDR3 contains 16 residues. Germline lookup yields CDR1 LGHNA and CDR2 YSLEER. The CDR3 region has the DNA TGCGCCAGCAGCCCGGAGCGGGGACAGGGGTGGGAAAAACTGTTTTTT. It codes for CASSPERGQGWEKLFF.

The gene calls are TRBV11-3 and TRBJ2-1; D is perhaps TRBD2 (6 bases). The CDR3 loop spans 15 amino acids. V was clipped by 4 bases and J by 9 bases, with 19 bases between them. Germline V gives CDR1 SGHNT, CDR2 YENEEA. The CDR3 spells CASSSAGGGTGEQFF. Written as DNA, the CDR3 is TGTGCCAGCAGCTCCGCCGGGGGAGGTACCGGTGAGCAGTTCTTC.

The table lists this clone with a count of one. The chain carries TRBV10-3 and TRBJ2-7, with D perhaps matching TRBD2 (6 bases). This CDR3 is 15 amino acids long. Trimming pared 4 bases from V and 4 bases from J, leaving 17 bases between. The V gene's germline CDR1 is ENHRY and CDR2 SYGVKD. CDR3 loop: CAISGDSLQQYEQYF. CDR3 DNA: TGTGCCATCAGTGGGGACTCCCTCCAACAGTACGAGCAGTACTTC.

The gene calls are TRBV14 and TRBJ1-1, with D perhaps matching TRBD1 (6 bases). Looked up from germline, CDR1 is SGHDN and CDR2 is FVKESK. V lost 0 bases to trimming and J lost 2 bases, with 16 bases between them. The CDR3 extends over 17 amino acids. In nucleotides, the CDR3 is TGTGCCAGCAGCCAAGATGGGAGGGGGTTTACCAACACTGAAGCTTTCTTT. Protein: CASSQDGRGFTNTEAFF. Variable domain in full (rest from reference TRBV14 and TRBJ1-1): EAGVTQFPSHSVIEKGQTVTLRCDPISGHDNLYWYRRVMGKEIKFLLHFVKESKQDESGMPNNRFLAERTGGTYSTLKVQPAELEDSGVYFCASSQDGRGFTNTEAFFGQGTRLTVV.

The CDR3 here is CASSLGFRTDTQYF. The CDR3 nucleotides are TGTGCCAGCAGCTTAGGGTTCCGCACAGATACGCAGTATTTT. The chain is built from TRBV13 and TRBJ2-3; D gene unclear. V was trimmed by 0 bases and J by 1 base, leaving 5 bases between them. This CDR3 contains 14 residues. CDR1 and CDR2 (germline): PRHDT, FYEKMQ (reference sequence).

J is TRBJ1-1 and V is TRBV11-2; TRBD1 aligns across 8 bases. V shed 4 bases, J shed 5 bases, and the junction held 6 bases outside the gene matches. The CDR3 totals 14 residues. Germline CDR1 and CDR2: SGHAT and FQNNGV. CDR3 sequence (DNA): TGTGCCAGCAGCTCCACACAGGGGGGAACTGAAGCTTTCTTT. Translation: CASSSTQGGTEAFF.

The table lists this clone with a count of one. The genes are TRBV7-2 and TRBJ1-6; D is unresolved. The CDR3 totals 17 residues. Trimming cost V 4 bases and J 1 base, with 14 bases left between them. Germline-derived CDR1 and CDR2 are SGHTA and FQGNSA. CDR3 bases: TGTGCCAGCAGCTCTCGGGGTATGGAGTCCTATAATTCACCCCTCCACTTT. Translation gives CASSSRGMESYNSPLHF.

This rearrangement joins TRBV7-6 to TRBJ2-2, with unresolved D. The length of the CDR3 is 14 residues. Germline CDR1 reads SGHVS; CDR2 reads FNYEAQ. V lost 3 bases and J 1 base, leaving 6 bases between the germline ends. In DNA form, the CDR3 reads TGTGCCAGCAGCTTTGGTCAGAACACCGGGGAGCTGTTTTTT. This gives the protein CASSFGQNTGELFF.

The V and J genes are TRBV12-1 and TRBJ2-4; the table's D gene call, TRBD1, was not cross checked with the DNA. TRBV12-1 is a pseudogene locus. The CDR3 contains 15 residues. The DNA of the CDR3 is TGTGCCAGCAGCTTTGTCGAACAGAAAACAAACATTCAGTACTTC. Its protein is CASSFVEQKTNIQYF.

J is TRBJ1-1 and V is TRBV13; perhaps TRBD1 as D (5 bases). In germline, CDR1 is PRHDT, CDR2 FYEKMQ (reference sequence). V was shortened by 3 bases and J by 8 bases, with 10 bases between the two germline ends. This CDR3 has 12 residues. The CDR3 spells CASSFRESEAFF. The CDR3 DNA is TGTGCCAGCAGCTTCAGGGAATCCGAAGCTTTCTTT. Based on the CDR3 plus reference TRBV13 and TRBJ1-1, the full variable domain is AAGVIQSPRHLIKEKRETATLKCYPIPRHDTVYWYQQGPGQDPQFLISFYEKMQSDKGSIPDRFSAQQFSDYHSELNMSSLELGDSALYFCASSFRESEAFFGQGTRLTVV.

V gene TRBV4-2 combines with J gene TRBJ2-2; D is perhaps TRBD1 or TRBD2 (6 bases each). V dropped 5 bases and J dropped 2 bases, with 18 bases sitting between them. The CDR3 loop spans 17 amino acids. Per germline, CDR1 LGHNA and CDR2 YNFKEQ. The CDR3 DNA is TGTGCCAGCAGCGAAGGGGGACTGAGAGGAAACACCGGGGAGCTGTTTTTT. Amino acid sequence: CASSEGGLRGNTGELFF.

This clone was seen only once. Here the CDR3 reads CASSVGGGFTDTQYF. CDR3 nucleotides: TGTGCCAGCAGCGTCGGGGGGGGGTTCACAGATACGCAGTATTTT. The rearrangement uses TRBV6-2 or TRBV6-3 and TRBJ2-3, with 8 bases identical to TRBD2. V gave up 6 bases and J gave up 2 bases; unmatched junction bases: 7. CDR3 length: 15 amino acids. Germline CDR1 and CDR2: MNHEY and SVGEGT.

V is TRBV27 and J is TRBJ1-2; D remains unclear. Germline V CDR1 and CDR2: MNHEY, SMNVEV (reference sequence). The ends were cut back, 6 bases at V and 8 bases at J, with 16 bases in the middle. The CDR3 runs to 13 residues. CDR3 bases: TGTGCCAGCAGCTCCGGATCCCCTTGGGGCTACACCTTC. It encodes CASSSGSPWGYTF.